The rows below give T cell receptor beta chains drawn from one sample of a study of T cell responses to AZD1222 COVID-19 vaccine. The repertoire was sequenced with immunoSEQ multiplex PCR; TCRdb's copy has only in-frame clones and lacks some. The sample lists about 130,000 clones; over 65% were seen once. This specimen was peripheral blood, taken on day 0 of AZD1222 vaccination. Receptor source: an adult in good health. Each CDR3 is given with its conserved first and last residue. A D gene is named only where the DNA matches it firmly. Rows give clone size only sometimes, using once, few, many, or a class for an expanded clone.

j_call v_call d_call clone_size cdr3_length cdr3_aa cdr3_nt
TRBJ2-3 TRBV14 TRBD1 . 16 CASSQDDRVGTDTQYF TGTGCCAGCAGCCAAGACGACAGGGTGGGGACAGATACGCAGTATTTT
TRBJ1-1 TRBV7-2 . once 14 CASSPLRIDTEAFF TGTGCCAGCAGCCCCTTAAGAATAGACACTGAAGCTTTCTTT
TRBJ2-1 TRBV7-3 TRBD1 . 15 CASSLTPGQYNEQFF TGTGCCAGCAGCCTTACTCCGGGACAGTACAATGAGCAGTTCTTC
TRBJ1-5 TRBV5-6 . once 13 CASSWGQNQPQHF TGTGCCAGCAGCTGGGGGCAGAATCAGCCCCAGCATTTT
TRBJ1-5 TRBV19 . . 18 CASSSPGQSSYSNQPQHF TGTGCCAGTAGTTCACCGGGACAAAGCAGCTATAGCAATCAGCCCCAGCATTTT
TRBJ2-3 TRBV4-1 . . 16 CASSQDPGPPGDTQYF TGCGCCAGCAGCCAAGACCCAGGGCCTCCAGGGGATACGCAGTATTTT
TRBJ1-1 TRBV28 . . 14 CASSLAGDNTEAFF TGTGCCAGCAGCTTAGCGGGTGATAACACTGAAGCTTTCTTT
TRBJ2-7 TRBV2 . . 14 CASTVMEGFREQYF TGTGCCAGCACTGTAATGGAAGGGTTTCGCGAGCAGTACTTC
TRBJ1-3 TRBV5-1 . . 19 CASSLTVGGDRVSGNTIYF TGCGCCAGCAGCCTAACTGTTGGAGGGGACCGGGTATCTGGAAACACCATATATTTT
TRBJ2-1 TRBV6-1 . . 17 CASSGEGGGFIYNEQFF TGTGCCAGCAGTGGAGAGGGGGGGGGCTTTATTTACAATGAGCAGTTCTTC
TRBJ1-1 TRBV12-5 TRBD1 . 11 CASGRGQGAFF TGTGCTAGTGGTAGAGGACAGGGGGCTTTCTTT
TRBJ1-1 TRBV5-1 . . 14 CASSFEVVNTEAFF TGCGCCAGCAGCTTCGAGGTCGTAAACACTGAAGCTTTCTTT
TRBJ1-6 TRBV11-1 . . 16 CASSYRKTANNSPLHF TGTGCCAGCAGCTATCGTAAGACAGCCAATAATTCACCCCTCCACTTT
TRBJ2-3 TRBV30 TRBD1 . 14 CAGHRTGSTDTQYF TGTGCCGGGCACCGGACAGGGTCGACAGATACGCAGTATTTT
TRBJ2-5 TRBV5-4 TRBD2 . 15 CASSFQRGGQETQYF TGTGCCAGCAGCTTCCAGCGGGGGGGGCAGGAGACCCAGTACTTC
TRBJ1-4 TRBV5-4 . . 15 CASSPGGVGDEKLFF TGTGCCAGCAGCCCCGGGGGGGTCGGGGATGAAAAACTGTTTTTT
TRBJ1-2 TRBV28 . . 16 CASNSLFGGLGYGYTF TGTGCCAGTAACTCCCTATTCGGCGGGTTGGGCTATGGCTACACCTTC
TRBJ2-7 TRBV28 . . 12 CASSRQWQEQYF TGTGCCAGCAGTAGGCAATGGCAGGAGCAGTACTTC
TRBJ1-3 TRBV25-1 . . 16 CASSDPWTVSGNTIYF TGTGCCAGCAGTGACCCCTGGACAGTCTCTGGAAACACCATATATTTT
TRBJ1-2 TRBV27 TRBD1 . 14 CASSIGGVFDGYTF TGTGCCAGCAGTATAGGGGGCGTATTTGATGGCTACACCTTC
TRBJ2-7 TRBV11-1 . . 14 CASSARAGYYEQYF TGTGCCAGCAGCGCCAGGGCGGGCTACTACGAGCAGTACTTC
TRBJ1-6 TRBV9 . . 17 CASSARQGGGSNSPLHF TGTGCCAGCAGCGCCCGGCAAGGGGGAGGTTCCAATTCACCCCTCCACTTT
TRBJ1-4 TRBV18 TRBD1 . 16 CASSPSGQSTNEKLFF TGTGCCAGCTCACCTTCGGGACAGTCAACTAATGAAAAACTGTTTTTT
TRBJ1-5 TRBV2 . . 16 CASSEARGSGNQPQHF TGTGCCAGCAGTGAAGCGCGAGGTTCGGGCAATCAGCCCCAGCATTTT
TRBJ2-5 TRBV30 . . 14 CAWNRQVRQETQYF TGTGCCTGGAACCGGCAGGTCCGTCAAGAGACCCAGTACTTC
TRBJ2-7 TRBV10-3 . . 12 CAISQGPNEQYF TGTGCCATCAGTCAGGGCCCCAACGAGCAGTACTTC
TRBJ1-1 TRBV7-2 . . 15 CASSLGPGSGTEAFF TGTGCCAGCAGCTTAGGACCGGGTTCGGGCACTGAAGCTTTCTTT
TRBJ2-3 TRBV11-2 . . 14 CASSLDRLADTQYF TGTGCCAGCAGCTTAGACAGGTTAGCAGATACGCAGTATTTT
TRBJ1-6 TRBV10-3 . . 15 CAIRGGSSYNSPLHF TGTGCCATCAGAGGGGGGAGCTCCTATAATTCACCCCTCCACTTT
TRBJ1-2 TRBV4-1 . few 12 CASSQDSYGYTF TGCGCCAGCAGCCAAGATAGCTATGGCTACACCTTC
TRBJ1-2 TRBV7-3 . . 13 CASSRGPEGGYTF TGTGCCAGCAGCCGGGGGCCCGAGGGCGGCTACACCTTC
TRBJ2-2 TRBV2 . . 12 CASSLGPGELFF TGTGCCAGCAGCCTGGGACCCGGGGAGCTGTTTTTT
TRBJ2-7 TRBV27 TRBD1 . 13 CASSPTGYYEQYF TGTGCCAGCAGTCCGACAGGGTACTACGAGCAGTACTTC
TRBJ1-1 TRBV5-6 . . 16 CASSSVGQFMNTEAFF TGTGCCAGCAGCTCCGTAGGACAGTTCATGAACACTGAAGCTTTCTTT
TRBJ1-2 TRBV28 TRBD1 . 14 CASSPGTDVYGYTF TGTGCCAGCAGTCCAGGGACAGATGTCTATGGCTACACCTTC
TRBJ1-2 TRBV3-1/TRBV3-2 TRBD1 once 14 CASSLRTGERGYTF TGTGCCAGCAGCCTCCGGACAGGGGAGCGGGGCTACACCTTC
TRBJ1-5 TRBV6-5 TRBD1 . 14 CASKPGQGLQPQHF TGTGCCAGCAAACCGGGACAGGGTCTCCAGCCCCAGCATTTT
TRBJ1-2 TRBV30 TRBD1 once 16 CAWSEGRGSSNYGYTF TGTGCCTGGAGTGAAGGCAGGGGGAGCTCTAACTATGGCTACACCTTC
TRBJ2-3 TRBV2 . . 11 CASGGRGAQYF TGTGCCAGCGGGGGCCGCGGGGCGCAGTATTTT
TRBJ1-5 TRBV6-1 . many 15 CASSESWQGDQPQHF TGTGCCAGCAGTGAGAGTTGGCAGGGAGATCAGCCCCAGCATTTT
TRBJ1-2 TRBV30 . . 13 CAWSVHKEDGYTF TGTGCCTGGAGTGTACACAAGGAGGATGGCTACACCTTC
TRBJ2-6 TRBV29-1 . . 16 CSVPKSGSSGANVLTF TGCAGCGTCCCGAAAAGTGGCAGCTCTGGGGCCAACGTCCTGACTTTC
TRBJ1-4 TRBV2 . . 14 CASSQGTTNEKLFF TGTGCCAGCAGTCAGGGGACAACTAATGAAAAACTGTTTTTT
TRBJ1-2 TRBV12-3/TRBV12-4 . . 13 CASSPLGVHGYTF TGTGCCAGCAGCCCCTTAGGCGTACATGGCTACACCTTC
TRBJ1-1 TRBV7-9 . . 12 CASSLASGYAFF TGTGCCAGCAGCCTTGCCTCAGGGTACGCTTTCTTT
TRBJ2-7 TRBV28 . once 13 CASRGGGLYEQYF TGTGCCAGTAGAGGGGGGGGCCTATACGAGCAGTACTTC
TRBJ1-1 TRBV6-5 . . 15 CASKNEGLPSGEAFF TGTGCCAGCAAAAACGAAGGGCTCCCTTCGGGTGAAGCTTTCTTT
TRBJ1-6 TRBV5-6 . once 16 CASTRWQETSYSPLHF TGTGCCAGCACCCGGTGGCAGGAAACTTCGTATTCACCCCTCCACTTT
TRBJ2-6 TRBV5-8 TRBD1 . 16 CASSLDRGSGANVLTF TGTGCCAGCAGCTTGGACAGGGGCTCTGGGGCCAACGTCCTGACTTTC
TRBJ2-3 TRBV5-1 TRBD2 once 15 CASSFSGGLFNTQYF TGCGCCAGCAGCTTTAGCGGGGGGCTCTTCAATACGCAGTATTTT
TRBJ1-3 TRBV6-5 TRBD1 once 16 CASSLGGQGNGNTIYF TGTGCCAGCAGTTTAGGGGGACAGGGGAATGGAAACACCATATATTTT
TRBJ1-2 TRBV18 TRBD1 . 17 CASSLKSGQGAGYGYTF TGTGCCAGCTCACTTAAATCAGGACAGGGGGCCGGGTATGGCTACACCTTC
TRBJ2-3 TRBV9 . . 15 CASSVEGDSTDTQYF TGTGCCAGCAGCGTAGAGGGAGACAGCACAGATACGCAGTATTTT
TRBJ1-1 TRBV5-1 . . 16 CASSASLFEGDTEAFF TGCGCCAGCAGCGCCTCCCTTTTTGAGGGGGACACTGAAGCTTTCTTT
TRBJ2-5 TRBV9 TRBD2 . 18 CASSVAPSGGLGKETQYF TGTGCCAGCAGCGTAGCCCCTAGCGGGGGGCTCGGTAAAGAGACCCAGTACTTC
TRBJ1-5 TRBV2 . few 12 CASSPDNQPQHF TGTGCCAGCAGTCCTGATAATCAGCCCCAGCATTTT
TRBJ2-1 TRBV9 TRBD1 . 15 CASSSRQGVINEQFF TGTGCCAGCAGCAGCCGACAGGGGGTGATAAATGAGCAGTTCTTC
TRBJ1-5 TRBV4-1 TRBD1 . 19 CASSQDSPSGQGAHQPQHF TGCGCCAGCAGCCAAGATTCACCCTCGGGACAGGGGGCGCATCAGCCCCAGCATTTT
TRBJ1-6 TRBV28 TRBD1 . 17 CASSFPRSGTGTSPLHF TGTGCCAGCAGTTTCCCTCGATCCGGGACAGGGACTTCACCCCTCCACTTT